A few counts support the clone carrying this TCR beta chain. Per germline, CDR1 SGHTA and CDR2 FQGNSA. This CDR3 is 14 amino acids long. Unmatched junction bases numbered 3, after V lost 4 bases and J lost 6 bases. This sample was taken from a study of blood T cell repertoires in COVID-19. The protocol was immunoSEQ multiplex PCR, while the TCRdb copy is restricted to in-frame clones and leaves out a portion. The sample records tens of thousands of clones, around 90% being singletons. This clonotype originated in a woman between 45 and 65 years old with active or convalescent COVID-19. Sequences were obtained from peripheral blood. V is TRBV7-2 and J is TRBJ1-6, with 7 bases identical to TRBD1. The CDR3 here is CASSSGQPNSPLHF. CDR3 DNA: TGTGCCAGCAGCTCGGGACAGCCTAATTCACCCCTCCACTTT. The full variable domain, rest sourced from reference TRBV7-2 and TRBJ1-6, is GAGVSQSPSNKVTEKGKDVELRCDPISGHTALYWYRQSLGQGLEFLIYFQGNSAPDKSGLPSDRFSAERTGGSVSTLTIQRTQQEDSAVYLCASSSGQPNSPLHFGNGTRLTVT.